In this sample, the clone carrying this T cell receptor beta chain turned up once. This specimen comes from a study of blood T cell repertoires in COVID-19. Study at large: Samples came from the United States, Italy and Spain, spanning acute and convalescent COVID-19. T cells, B-cell-depleted T cells, or PBMCs provided the cDNA or gDNA that served as material.

Original processing notes: Scientists estimated how many nucleated cells there were by amplifying reference gene primers. Here immunoSEQ multiplex PCR was the method, and the copy in TCRdb shows in-frame clones only, minus some. V and J calls and clone size are copied from that table; D and trimming were computed from the DNA. The sample lists 200,000 to 300,000 clones, roughly 90% occurring once. The CDR3 loop spans 13 amino acids. Trimming took 11 bases from V and 4 from J; bases not matched to a gene: 8. Per germline, CDR1 WNHNN and CDR2 SYGVQD (reference sequence). The source of this sequence is a man aged 60 to 69 who had recovered from COVID-19. The chain is built from TRBV10-1 and TRBJ2-1; 7 bases are shared with TRBD2. Sequences were obtained from peripheral blood. The CDR3 reads CAYGGLGYNEQFF. DNA of the CDR3: TGCGCCTATGGAGGACTAGGATACAATGAGCAGTTCTTC.